This T cell receptor beta chain stems from a study of response to subunit inactivated influenza vaccine. Overall study findings and caveats: Authors suggested that a seasonal influenza vaccination recruits few new T cells each time.

TCRdb independently ran MiXCR on the RT-PCR reads; one entry per CDR3 protein. The profile covers more than 700,000 distinct CDR3 sequences, with 21% appearing a single time and roughly 10% taken by the ten largest. Concerning this clonotype: The antigen is not known.

V was pared by 6 bases and J by 0 bases, with 12 bases between. In germline, CDR1 is WSHSY, CDR2 SAAADI. This CDR3 spans 14 amino acids. This specimen was PBMCs from blood, taken 5 to 6 days after vaccination. This clonotype was obtained from a man between 45 and 60 years old who received an inactivated influenza vaccine. The chain uses TRBV10-2 and TRBJ2-7; tentative D call: TRBD2 (6 bases). CDR3 protein: CASRVSGVSYEQYF. Here the CDR3 DNA reads TGCGCCAGCAGGGTTTCGGGGGTCTCCTACGAGCAGTACTTC.